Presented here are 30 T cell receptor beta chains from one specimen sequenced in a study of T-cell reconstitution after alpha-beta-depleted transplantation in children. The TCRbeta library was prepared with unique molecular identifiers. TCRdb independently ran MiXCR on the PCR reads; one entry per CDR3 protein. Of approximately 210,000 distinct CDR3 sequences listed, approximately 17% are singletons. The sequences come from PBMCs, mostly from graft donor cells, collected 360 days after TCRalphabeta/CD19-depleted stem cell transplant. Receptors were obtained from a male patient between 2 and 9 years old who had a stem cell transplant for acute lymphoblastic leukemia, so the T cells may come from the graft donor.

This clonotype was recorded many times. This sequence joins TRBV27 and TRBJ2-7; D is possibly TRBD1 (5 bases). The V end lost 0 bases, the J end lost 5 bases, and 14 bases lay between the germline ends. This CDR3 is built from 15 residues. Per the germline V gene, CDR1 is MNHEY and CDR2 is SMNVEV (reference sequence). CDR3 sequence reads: CASSLSGQGLDEQYF. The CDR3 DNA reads TGTGCCAGCAGTTTATCGGGGCAGGGTTTAGACGAGCAGTACTTC.

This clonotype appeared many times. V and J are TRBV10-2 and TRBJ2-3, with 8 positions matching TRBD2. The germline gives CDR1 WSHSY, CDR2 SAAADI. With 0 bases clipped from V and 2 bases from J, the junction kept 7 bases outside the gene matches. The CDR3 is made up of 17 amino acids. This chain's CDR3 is CASSESLAGGFTDTQYF. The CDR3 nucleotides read TGCGCCAGCAGTGAGTCTCTGGCGGGGGGTTTCACAGATACGCAGTATTTT.

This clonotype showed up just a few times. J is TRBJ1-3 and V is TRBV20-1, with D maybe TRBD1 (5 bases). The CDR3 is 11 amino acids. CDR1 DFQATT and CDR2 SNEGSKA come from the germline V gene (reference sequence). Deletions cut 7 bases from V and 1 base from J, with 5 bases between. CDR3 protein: CSDRSGNTIYF. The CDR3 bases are TGCAGTGACAGGTCTGGAAACACCATATATTTT.

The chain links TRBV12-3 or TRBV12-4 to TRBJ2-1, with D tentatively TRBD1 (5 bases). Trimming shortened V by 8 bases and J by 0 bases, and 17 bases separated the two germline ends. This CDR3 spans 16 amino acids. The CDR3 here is CASPRVPGSSYNEQFF. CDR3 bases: TGTGCCAGCCCCAGGGTGCCGGGCAGCTCCTACAATGAGCAGTTCTTC.

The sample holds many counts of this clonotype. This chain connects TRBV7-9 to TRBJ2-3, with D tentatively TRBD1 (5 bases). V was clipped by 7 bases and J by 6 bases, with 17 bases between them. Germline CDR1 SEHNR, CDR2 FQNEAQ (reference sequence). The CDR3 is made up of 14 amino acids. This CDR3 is CASTFQGGSDTQYF. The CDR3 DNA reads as TGTGCCAGCACCTTCCAGGGTGGTTCGGATACGCAGTATTTT.

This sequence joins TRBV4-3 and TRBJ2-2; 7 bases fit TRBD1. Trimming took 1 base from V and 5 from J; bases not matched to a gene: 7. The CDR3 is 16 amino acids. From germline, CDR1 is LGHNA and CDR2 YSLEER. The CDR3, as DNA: TGCGCCAGCAGCCAAGTTAGGGGACAGAAAACCGGGGAGCTGTTTTTT. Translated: CASSQVRGQKTGELFF.

The CDR3 protein is CASSLTLGTEAFF. DNA of the CDR3: TGTGCCAGCAGCCTAACCCTGGGCACTGAAGCTTTCTTT. The rearrangement links TRBV11-2 to TRBJ1-1; no clear D gene. The CDR3 runs to 13 residues. Germline V lookup: CDR1 SGHAT, CDR2 FQNNGV. Between the trimmed V and J ends, which lost 5 bases and 4 bases, there was a span of 11 bases.

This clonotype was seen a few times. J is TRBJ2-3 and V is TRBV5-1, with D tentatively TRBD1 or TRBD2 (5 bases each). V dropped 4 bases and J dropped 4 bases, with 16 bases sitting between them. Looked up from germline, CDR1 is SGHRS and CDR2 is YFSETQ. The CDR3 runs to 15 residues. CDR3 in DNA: TGCGCCAGCAGCCTCCAGGGCCTCGGGGCAGATACGCAGTATTTT. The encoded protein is CASSLQGLGADTQYF.

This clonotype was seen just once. CDR3 residues: CASSLVAGGNYEQYF. In nucleotides, the CDR3 is TGTGCCAGCAGCTTAGTTGCAGGGGGCAACTACGAGCAGTACTTC. The genes are TRBV7-2 and TRBJ2-7, with 8 bases matching TRBD1. V dropped 1 base and J dropped 3; count of bases not matched to a gene: 5. The CDR3 runs to 15 residues. The germline V gene has CDR1 SGHTA and CDR2 FQGNSA.

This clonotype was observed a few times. The CDR3 DNA is TGTGCCAGCAGCCAATTTGGGACAGGGCTTATTGAAGCTTTCTTT. Translating gives CASSQFGTGLIEAFF. The V and J genes are TRBV3-1 and TRBJ1-1; 9 bases fit TRBD1. Germline CDR1 reads LGHDT; CDR2 reads YNNKEL (reference sequence). This CDR3 region has 15 residues. V shed 2 bases, J shed 7 bases, and the junction held 8 bases outside the gene matches. The full variable domain, in which reference TRBV3-1 and TRBJ1-1 provide the parts outside the CDR3, is DTAVSQTPKYLVTQMGNDKSIKCEQNLGHDTMYWYKQDSKKFLKIMFSYNNKELIINETVPNRFSPKSPDKAHLNLHINSLELGDSAVYFCASSQFGTGLIEAFFGQGTRLTVV.

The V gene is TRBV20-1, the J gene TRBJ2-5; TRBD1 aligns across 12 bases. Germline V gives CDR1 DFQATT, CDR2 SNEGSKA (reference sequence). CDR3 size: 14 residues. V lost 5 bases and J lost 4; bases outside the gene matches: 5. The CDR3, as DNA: TGCAGTGCTTGTGGGACAGGGGGCGCAGAGACCCAGTACTTC. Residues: CSACGTGGAETQYF.

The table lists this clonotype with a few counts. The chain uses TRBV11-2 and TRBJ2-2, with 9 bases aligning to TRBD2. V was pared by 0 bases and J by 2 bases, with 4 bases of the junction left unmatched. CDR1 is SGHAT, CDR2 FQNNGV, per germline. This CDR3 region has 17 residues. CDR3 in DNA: TGTGCCAGCAGCTTAGAATCAGCGGGGGGTAACACCGGGGAGCTGTTTTTT. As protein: CASSLESAGGNTGELFF.

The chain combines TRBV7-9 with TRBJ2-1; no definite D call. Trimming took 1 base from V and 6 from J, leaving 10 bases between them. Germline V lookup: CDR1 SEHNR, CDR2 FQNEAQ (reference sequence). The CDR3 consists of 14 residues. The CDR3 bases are TGTGCCAGCAGCTTAGTTCAGAGTCGCAATGAGCAGTTCTTC. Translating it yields CASSLVQSRNEQFF.

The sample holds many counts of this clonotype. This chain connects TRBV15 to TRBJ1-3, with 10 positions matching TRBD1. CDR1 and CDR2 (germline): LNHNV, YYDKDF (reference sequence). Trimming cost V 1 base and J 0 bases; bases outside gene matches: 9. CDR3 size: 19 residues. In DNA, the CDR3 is TGTGCCACCAGCAGAGTGGGACAGGGGACCCTCGGCTCTGGAAACACCATATATTTT. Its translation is CATSRVGQGTLGSGNTIYF.

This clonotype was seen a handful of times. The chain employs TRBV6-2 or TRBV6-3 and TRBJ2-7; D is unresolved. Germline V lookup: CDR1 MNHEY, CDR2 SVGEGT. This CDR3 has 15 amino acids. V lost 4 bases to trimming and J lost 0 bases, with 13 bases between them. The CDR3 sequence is CASSSPARSSYEQYF. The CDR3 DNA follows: TGTGCCAGCAGTTCCCCAGCTAGGAGCTCCTACGAGCAGTACTTC.

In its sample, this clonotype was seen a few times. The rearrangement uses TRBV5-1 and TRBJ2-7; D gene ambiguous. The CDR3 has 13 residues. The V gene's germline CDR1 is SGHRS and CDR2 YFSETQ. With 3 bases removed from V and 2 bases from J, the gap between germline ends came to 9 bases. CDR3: CASSSANTYEQYF. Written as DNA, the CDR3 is TGCGCCAGCAGCTCGGCCAATACCTACGAGCAGTACTTC.

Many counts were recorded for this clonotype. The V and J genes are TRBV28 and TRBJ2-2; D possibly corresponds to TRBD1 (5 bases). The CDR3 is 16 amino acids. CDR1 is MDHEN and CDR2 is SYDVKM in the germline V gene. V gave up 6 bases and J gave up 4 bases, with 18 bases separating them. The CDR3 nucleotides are TGTGCCAGCAGACTGGACGACAACCAGGGCACCGGGGAGCTGTTTTTT. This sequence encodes CASRLDDNQGTGELFF.

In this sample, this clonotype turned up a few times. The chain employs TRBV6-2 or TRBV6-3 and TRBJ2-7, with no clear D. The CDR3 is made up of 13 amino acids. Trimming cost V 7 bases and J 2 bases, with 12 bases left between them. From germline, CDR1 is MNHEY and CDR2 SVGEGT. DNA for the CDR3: TGTGCCAGCACCCGGGCCAGGACCTACGAGCAGTACTTC. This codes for CASTRARTYEQYF.

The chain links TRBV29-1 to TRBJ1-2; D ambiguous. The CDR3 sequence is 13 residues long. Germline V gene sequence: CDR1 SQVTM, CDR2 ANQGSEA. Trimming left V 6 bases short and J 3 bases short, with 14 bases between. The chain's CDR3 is CSVILSSHYGYTF. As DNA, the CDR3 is TGCAGCGTGATCCTTAGCTCCCACTATGGCTACACCTTC.

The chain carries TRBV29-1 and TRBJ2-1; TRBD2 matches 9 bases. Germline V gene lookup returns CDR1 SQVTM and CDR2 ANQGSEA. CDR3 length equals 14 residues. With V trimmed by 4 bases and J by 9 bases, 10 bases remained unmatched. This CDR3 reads CSVVRLAGLVEQFF. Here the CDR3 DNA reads TGCAGCGTTGTGAGGCTAGCGGGGTTGGTTGAGCAGTTCTTC.

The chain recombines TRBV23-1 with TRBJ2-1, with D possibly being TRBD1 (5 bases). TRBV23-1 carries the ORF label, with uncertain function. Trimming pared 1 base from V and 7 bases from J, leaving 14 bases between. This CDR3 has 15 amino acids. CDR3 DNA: TGCGCCAGCAGTCAATTCGACAGATCGCCGAATGAGCAGTTCTTC. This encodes CASSQFDRSPNEQFF.

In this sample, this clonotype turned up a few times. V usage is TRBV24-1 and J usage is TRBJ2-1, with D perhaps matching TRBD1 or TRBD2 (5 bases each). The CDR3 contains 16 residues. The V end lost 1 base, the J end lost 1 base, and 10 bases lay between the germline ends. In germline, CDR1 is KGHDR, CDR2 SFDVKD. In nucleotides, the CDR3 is TGTGCCACCAGTGATTTTCGGGACGGATCCTACAATGAGCAGTTCTTC. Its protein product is CATSDFRDGSYNEQFF.

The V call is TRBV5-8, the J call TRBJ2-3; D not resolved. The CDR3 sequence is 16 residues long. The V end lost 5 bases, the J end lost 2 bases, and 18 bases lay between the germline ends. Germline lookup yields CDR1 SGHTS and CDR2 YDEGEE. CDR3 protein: CASRSRDRAFTDTQYF. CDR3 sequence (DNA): TGTGCCAGCAGATCCCGAGACCGGGCCTTCACAGATACGCAGTATTTT. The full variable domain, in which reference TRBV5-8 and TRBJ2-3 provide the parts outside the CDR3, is EAGVTQSPTHLIKTRGQQATLRCSPISGHTSVYWYQQALGLGLQFLLWYDEGEERNRGNFPPRFSGRQFPNYSSELNVNALELEDSALYLCASRSRDRAFTDTQYFGPGTRLTVL.

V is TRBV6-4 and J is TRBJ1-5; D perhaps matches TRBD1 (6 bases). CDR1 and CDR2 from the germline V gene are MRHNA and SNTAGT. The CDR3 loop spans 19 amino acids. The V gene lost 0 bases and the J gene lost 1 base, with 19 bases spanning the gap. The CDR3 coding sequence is TGTGCCAGCAGTGACTCGCGCGGGGGCAAACCGGACAGCAATCAGCCCCAGCATTTT. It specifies CASSDSRGGKPDSNQPQHF.

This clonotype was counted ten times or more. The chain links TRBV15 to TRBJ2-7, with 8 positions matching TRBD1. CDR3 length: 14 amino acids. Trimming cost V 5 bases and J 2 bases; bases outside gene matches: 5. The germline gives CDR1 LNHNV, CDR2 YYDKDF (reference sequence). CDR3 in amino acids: CATSVGDRPYEQYF. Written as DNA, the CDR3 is TGTGCCACCAGCGTAGGGGACAGGCCCTACGAGCAGTACTTC.

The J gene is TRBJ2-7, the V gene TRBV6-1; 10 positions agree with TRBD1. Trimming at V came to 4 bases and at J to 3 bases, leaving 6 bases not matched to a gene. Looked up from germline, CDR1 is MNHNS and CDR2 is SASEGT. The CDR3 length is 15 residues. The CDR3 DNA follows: TGTGCCAGCAGTGGACAGGGGGCGGCGGACTACGAGCAGTACTTC. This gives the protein CASSGQGAADYEQYF.

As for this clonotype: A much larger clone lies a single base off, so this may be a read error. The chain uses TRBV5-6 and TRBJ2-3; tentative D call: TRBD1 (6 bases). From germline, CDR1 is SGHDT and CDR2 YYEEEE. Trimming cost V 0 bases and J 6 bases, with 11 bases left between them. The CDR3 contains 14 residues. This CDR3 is CASSLEDSADTQYF. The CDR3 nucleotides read TGTGCCAGCAGCTTGGAGGACAGTGCGGATACGCAGTATTTT.

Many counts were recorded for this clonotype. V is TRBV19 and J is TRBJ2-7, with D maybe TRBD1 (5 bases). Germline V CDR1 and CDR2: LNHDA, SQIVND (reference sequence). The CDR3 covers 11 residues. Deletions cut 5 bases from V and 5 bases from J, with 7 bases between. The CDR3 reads CASSFRDEQYF. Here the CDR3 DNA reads TGTGCCAGTAGTTTCAGGGACGAGCAGTACTTC.

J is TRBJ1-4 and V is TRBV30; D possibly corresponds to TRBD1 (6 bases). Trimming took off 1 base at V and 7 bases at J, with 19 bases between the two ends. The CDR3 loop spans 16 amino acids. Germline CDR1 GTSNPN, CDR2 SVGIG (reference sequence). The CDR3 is CAWSAGIGTPAEKLFF. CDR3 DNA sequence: TGTGCCTGGAGTGCAGGTATCGGGACACCTGCTGAAAAACTGTTTTTT.

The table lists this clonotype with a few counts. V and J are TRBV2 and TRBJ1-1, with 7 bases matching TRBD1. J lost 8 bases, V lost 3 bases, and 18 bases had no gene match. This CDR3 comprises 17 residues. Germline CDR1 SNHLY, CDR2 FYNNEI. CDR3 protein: CASSEMGGTAWVSEAFF. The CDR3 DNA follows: TGTGCCAGCAGTGAGATGGGAGGGACAGCGTGGGTATCCGAAGCTTTCTTT.